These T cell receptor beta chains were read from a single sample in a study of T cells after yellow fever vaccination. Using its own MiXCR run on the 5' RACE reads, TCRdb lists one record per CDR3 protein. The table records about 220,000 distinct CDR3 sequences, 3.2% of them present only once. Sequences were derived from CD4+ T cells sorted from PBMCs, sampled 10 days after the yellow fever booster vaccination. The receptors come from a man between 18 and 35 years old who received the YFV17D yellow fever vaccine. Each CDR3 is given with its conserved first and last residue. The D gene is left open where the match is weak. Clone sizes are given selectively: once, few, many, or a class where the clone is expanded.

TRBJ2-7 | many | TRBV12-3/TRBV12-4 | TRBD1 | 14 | TGTGCCAGCACCCCGGGACAGGGACGTCAAGAGCAGTACTTC | CASTPGQGRQEQYF
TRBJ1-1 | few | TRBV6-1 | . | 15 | TGTGCCAGCAGTGAAATGTCCAGTGTAGCGGATGAAGCTTTCTTT | CASSEMSSVADEAFF
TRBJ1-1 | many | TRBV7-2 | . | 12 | TGTGCCAGCAGTCCCGGTACCACTGAAGCTTTCTTT | CASSPGTTEAFF
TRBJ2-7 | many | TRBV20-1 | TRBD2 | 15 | TGCAGTGCTAGAGTCGGGGGACTAAGCTCCTACGAGCAGTACTTC | CSARVGGLSSYEQYF
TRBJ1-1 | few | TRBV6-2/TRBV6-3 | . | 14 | TGTGCCAGCAGTTACGCGGACGGTTACACTGAAGCTTTCTTT | CASSYADGYTEAFF
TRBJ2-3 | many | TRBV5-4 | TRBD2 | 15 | TGTGCCAGCAGCTTCCCTAGCGGGGGCACAGATACGCAGTATTTT | CASSFPSGGTDTQYF
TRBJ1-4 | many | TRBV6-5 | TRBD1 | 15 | TGTGCCAGCAGTAGTTCCGGGACAGGGCATGAAAAACTGTTTTTT | CASSSSGTGHEKLFF
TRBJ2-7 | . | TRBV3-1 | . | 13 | TGTGCCAGCAGCCAGACACCATCCTACGAGCAGTACTTC | CASSQTPSYEQYF
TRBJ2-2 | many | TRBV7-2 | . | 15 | TGTGCCAGCAGCCCCGGGACTCATTTGATGGGGGAGCTGTTTTTT | CASSPGTHLMGELFF
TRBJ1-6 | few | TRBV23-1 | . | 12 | TGCGCCAGCAGTCAATCGTTTGCACCCCTCCACTTT | CASSQSFAPLHF
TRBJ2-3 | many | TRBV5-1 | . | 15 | TGCGCCAGCAGCTTGGGACACCCTAACACAGATACGCAGTATTTT | CASSLGHPNTDTQYF
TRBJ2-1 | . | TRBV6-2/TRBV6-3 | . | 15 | TGTGCCAGCAGTTATGGAGGAGAGGTCCGGGGGCCGGGACGATTC | CASSYGGEVRGPGRF
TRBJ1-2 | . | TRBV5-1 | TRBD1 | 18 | TGCGCCAGCAGCTTGCGTTCCGGGACAGAAACATCTAACTATGGCTACACCTTC | CASSLRSGTETSNYGYTF
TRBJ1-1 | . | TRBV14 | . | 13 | TGTGCCAGCAGCCAACTTTTGAACACTGAAGCTTTCTTT | CASSQLLNTEAFF
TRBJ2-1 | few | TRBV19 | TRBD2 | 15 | TGTGCCAGTAGGCCGGGGGGGCTGCTGGCTACTGAGCAGTTCTTC | CASRPGGLLATEQFF
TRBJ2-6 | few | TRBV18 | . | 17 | TGTGCCAGCTCACCACTTATCATGGGGGCCGGGGCCAACGTCCTGACTTTC | CASSPLIMGAGANVLTF
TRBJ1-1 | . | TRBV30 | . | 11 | TGTGCCTGGAGTGTACACGGGGTGGCTTTCTTT | CAWSVHGVAFF
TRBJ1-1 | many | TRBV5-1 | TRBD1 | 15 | TGCGCCAGCAGCTTGGCCTTACAGGGGGGTACTGAAGCTTTCTTT | CASSLALQGGTEAFF
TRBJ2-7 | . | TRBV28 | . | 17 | TGTGCCAGCAGTTTCGTGGGAAGTTGGGGTTTGCCCTACGAGCAGTACTTC | CASSFVGSWGLPYEQYF
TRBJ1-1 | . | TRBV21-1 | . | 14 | TGTGCCAGCAGCATTGGCGACTTGAACACTGAAGCTTTCTTT | CASSIGDLNTEAFF
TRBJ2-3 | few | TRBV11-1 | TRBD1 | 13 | TGTGCCAGCAGCTTTGCAGGGGGAGATACGCAGTATTTT | CASSFAGGDTQYF
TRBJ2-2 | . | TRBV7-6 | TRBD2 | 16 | TGTGCCAGCAGCCCCTACACTAGCGGGGGAACCGGGGAGCTGTTTTTT | CASSPYTSGGTGELFF
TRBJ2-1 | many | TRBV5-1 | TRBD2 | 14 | TGCGCCAGCAGCCCGGGAGGGGGGGGATATGAGCAGTTCTTC | CASSPGGGGYEQFF
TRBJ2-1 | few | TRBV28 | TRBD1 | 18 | TGTGCCAGCAGTTTTCCCGAACTGCGGACAGGGTATAACAATGAGCAGTTCTTC | CASSFPELRTGYNNEQFF
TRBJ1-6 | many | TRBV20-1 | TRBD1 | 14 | TGCAGTGCTAGAGGGGGGACAGGAGATTCACCCCTCCACTTT | CSARGGTGDSPLHF
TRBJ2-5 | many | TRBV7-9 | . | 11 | TGTGCCAGCAGCTTCAGAGAGACCCAGTACTTC | CASSFRETQYF
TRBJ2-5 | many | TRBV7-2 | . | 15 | TGTGCCAGCAGCACTCAGATCGGACCTCAGGGGACCCAGTACTTC | CASSTQIGPQGTQYF
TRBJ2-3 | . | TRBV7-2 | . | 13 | TGTGCCAGCAGCACCGCTCTCTTGAATACGCAGTATTTT | CASSTALLNTQYF
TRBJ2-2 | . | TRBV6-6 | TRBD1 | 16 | TGTGCCAGCAGTACCGCCGGGACAGGAGGCTCCGGGGAGCTGTTTTTT | CASSTAGTGGSGELFF
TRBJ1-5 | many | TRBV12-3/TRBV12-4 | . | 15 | TGTGCCAGCAGTTTTCAGGGGTTGAGCAATCAGCCCCAGCATTTT | CASSFQGLSNQPQHF
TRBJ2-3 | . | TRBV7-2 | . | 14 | TGTGCCAGCAGCACCCCTCCTAGCACAGATACGCAGTATTTT | CASSTPPSTDTQYF
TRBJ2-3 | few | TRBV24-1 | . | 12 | TGTGCCACCAGTGAACAGGGCCCTACGCAGTATTTT | CATSEQGPTQYF
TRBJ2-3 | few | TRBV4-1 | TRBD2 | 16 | TGCGCCAGCAGCCCTTCCCCGGGACTAGCCCCAGATACGCAGTATTTT | CASSPSPGLAPDTQYF
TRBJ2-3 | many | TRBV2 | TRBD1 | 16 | TGTGCCAGCAGGATCCGGGGACAGGGGGCTGTAGATACGCAGTATTTT | CASRIRGQGAVDTQYF
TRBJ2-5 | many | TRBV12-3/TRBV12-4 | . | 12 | TGTGCCAGTAGTATGTTCCAAGAGACCCAGTACTTC | CASSMFQETQYF
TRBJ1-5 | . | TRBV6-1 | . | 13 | TGTGCCACCATGGACCATAGCAATCAGCCCCAGCATTTT | CATMDHSNQPQHF
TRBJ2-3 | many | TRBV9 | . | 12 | TGTGCCAGCAGAGGTGGTACAGATACGCAGTATTTT | CASRGGTDTQYF
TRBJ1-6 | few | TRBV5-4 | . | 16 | TGTGCCAGCAGCCCTGGATGGGGGGCCAATAATTCACCCCTCCACTTT | CASSPGWGANNSPLHF
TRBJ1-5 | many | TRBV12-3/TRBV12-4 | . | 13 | TGTGCCAGCACCGTGGGGGGGCCCCAGCCCCAGCATTTT | CASTVGGPQPQHF
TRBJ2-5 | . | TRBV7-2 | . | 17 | TGTGCCAGCAGCTTATTGGGTAGGGCAGCACTACAAGAGACCCAGTACTTC | CASSLLGRAALQETQYF
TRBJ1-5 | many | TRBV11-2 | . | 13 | TGTGCCAGCAGCTTAGGGTATGGGGAACCCCAGCATTTT | CASSLGYGEPQHF
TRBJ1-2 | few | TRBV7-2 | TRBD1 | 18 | TGTGCCAGCAGAGTCCAGGGGGGACAGGCCTGGGGTAACTATGGCTACACCTTC | CASRVQGGQAWGNYGYTF
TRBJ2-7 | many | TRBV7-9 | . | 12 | TGTGCCAGCGGCTTATGGGATTACGAGCAGTACTTC | CASGLWDYEQYF